This T cell receptor (beta chain) was captured by sequencing in a study of T cell responses to AZD1222 COVID-19 vaccine. Data came from immunoSEQ multiplex PCR; TCRdb stores just in-frame clones and leaves some out. The sample contains more than 90,000 clones, 80% to 90% of which appear only once. Trimming left V 6 bases short and J 9 bases short, with 15 bases between. Germline V gives CDR1 MNHEY, CDR2 SVGAGI. The CDR3 spans 14 residues. This sequence was found in an adult who received the AZD1222 COVID-19 vaccine. Sequenced here: peripheral blood, sampled 28 days after the second AZD1222 dose. This chain joins TRBV6-5 and TRBJ1-6; a possible D gene is TRBD1 (5 bases). The CDR3 sequence: CASSITGMGSPLHF. CDR3 coding DNA: TGTGCCAGCAGCATCACAGGAATGGGTTCACCCCTCCACTTT.